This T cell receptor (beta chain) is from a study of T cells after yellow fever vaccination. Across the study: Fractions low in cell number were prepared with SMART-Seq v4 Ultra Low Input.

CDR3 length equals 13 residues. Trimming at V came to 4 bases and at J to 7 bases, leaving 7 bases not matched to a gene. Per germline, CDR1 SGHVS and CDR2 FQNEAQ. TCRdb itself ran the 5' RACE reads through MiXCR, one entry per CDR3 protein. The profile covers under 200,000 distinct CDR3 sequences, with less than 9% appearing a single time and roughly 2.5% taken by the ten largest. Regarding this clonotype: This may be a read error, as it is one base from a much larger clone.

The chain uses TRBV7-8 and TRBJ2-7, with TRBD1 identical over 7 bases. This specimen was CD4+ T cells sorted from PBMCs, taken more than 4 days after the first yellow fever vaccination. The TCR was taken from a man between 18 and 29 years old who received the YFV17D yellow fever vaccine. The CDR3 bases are TGTGCCAGCAGCTCCAGACAGGGTGGGGAGCAGTACGTC. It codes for CASSSRQGGEQYV.